Listed below are T cell receptor beta chains from one sample, sequenced in a study of Graves' ophthalmopathy and Graves' hyperthyroidism. One entry per CDR3 protein, called by TCRdb with MiXCR from the multiplex PCR reads. This table holds roughly 610,000 distinct CDR3 sequences, roughly 20% found once. Sequencing was performed on peripheral blood. The receptors stem from a woman between 18 and 30 years old with stable Graves' hyperthyroidism. Some clones in this sample may be carry-over from other donors' samples. Each CDR3 is given with its conserved first and last residue. The D gene is left open where the match is weak. Clone size is shown for a subset of rows, as once, few, many or a class of expanded clone.

v_call	j_call	d_call	clone_size	cdr3_nt	cdr3_aa
TRBV6-2/TRBV6-3	TRBJ1-3	TRBD1	many	TGTGCCAGCCTGAAGGGGGCTGTCTCTGGAAACACCATATATTTT	CASLKGAVSGNTIYF
TRBV6-1	TRBJ2-7	TRBD1	many	TGTGCCAGCAGGAGGGGACAGGGGGCCGAGCAGTACTTC	CASRRGQGAEQYF
TRBV10-3	TRBJ2-2	NA	few	TGTGCCACCAAGTGGATAGCCAACACCGGGGAGCTGTTTTTT	CATKWIANTGELFF
TRBV2	TRBJ1-5	NA	many	TGTGCCGGAAGGGACTTTTCTGGACAGCCCCAGCATTTT	CAGRDFSGQPQHF
TRBV20-1	TRBJ1-3	TRBD1	many	TGCAGTGCTCGACAGGGCCTCTCTGGAAACACCATATATTTT	CSARQGLSGNTIYF
TRBV7-2	TRBJ1-1	NA	many	TGTGCCAGCAGCTTCGGACTTATTACTGAAGCTTTCTTT	CASSFGLITEAFF
TRBV6-1	TRBJ1-5	NA	many	TGTGCCAGCACCATAGGGGTGGGGGTAAATCAGCCCCAGCATTTT	CASTIGVGVNQPQHF
TRBV7-9	TRBJ1-6	NA	many	TGTGCCAGCAGCGGTGGGAATTCACCCCTCCACTTT	CASSGGNSPLHF
TRBV27	TRBJ2-7	TRBD1	many	TGTGCCAGCAGGACCGGGACAGGGCTCTACGAGCAGTACTTC	CASRTGTGLYEQYF
TRBV28	TRBJ2-7	NA	once	TGTGCCAGCAGTATCTTGTGGAGGGGGGGGAGCTCCTACGAGCAGTACTTC	CASSILWRGGSSYEQYF
TRBV11-2	TRBJ2-7	NA	NA	TGTGCCAGCAGCACCCTGACAGAGCCCTACGAGCAGTACTTC	CASSTLTEPYEQYF
TRBV5-1	TRBJ2-7	NA	NA	TGCGCCAGCAGCTTGGCCGGAGGGGGCGGGTCCTACGAGCAGTACTTC	CASSLAGGGGSYEQYF
TRBV6-1	TRBJ1-1	NA	few	TGTGCCAGCAGCGGGGGGACGCTCGGAGCTTTCTTT	CASSGGTLGAFF
TRBV5-1	TRBJ1-5	NA	NA	TGCGCCAGCAGCTTGGAGGGATACGGCAATCAGCCCCAGCATTTT	CASSLEGYGNQPQHF
TRBV30	TRBJ2-2	TRBD2	many	TGTGCCTGGAAAGGGACTAGCGGCCTGAACTACAACACCGGGGAGCTGTTTTTT	CAWKGTSGLNYNTGELFF
TRBV11-1	TRBJ1-1	NA	many	TGTGCCAGCAGCTTGGGGGAGCGGAGGTCTCCTACTGAAGCTTTCTTT	CASSLGERRSPTEAFF
TRBV6-5	TRBJ2-5	NA	NA	TGTGCCAGCAGTTACCAGGCCCCTTGGGAGACCCAGTACTTC	CASSYQAPWETQYF
TRBV28	TRBJ2-1	NA	few	TGTGCCAGCAGTCCCGGGGGTTGGCGGAGCTCCTACAATGAGCAGTTCTTC	CASSPGGWRSSYNEQFF
TRBV12-5	TRBJ1-2	NA	NA	TGTGCTAGTGGTTTGGGGAGAGGGACTTACTATGGCTACACCTTC	CASGLGRGTYYGYTF
TRBV5-1	TRBJ1-5	NA	many	TGCGCCAGCAGCTTGGGAGGGATTAATCAGCCCCAGCATTTT	CASSLGGINQPQHF
TRBV6-2/TRBV6-3	TRBJ1-2	NA	few	TGTGCCAGCAGTTACTCCGGCACGGACATCTATGGCTACACCTTC	CASSYSGTDIYGYTF
TRBV30	TRBJ1-2	NA	many	TGTGCCTGGGGTGGCTACACCTTC	CAWGGYTF
TRBV27	TRBJ1-5	NA	many	TGTGCCAGCAGTTTGGGTCATATCAATCAGCCCCAGCATTTT	CASSLGHINQPQHF
TRBV30	TRBJ2-2	NA	NA	TGTGCCTGGAGTTGGGTAGGAATAAGGGAGCTGTTTTTT	CAWSWVGIRELFF